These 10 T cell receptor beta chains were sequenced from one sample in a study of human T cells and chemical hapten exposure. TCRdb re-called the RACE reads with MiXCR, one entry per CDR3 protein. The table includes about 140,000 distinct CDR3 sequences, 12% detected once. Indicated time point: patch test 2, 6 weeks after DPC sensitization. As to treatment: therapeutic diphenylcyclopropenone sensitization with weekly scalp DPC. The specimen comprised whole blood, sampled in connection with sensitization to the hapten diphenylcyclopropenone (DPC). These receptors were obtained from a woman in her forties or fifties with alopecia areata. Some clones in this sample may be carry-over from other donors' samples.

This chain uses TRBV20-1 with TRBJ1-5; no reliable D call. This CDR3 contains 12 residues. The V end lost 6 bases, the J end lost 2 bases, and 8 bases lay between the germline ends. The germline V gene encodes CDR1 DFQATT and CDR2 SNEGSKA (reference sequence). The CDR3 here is CSALSGNQPQHF. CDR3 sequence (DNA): TGCAGTGCCCTCTCAGGCAATCAGCCCCAGCATTTT.

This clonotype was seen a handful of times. Here the CDR3 reads CASSSGLAARGGETQYF. The DNA for the CDR3 is TGCGCCAGCAGCTCTGGACTAGCGGCACGGGGAGGGGAGACCCAGTACTTC. The genes are TRBV5-1 and TRBJ2-5; 10 bases agree with TRBD2. Germline CDR1 SGHRS, CDR2 YFSETQ. V lost 3 bases, J lost 5 bases, and 13 bases stayed unmatched. This CDR3 contains 17 residues.

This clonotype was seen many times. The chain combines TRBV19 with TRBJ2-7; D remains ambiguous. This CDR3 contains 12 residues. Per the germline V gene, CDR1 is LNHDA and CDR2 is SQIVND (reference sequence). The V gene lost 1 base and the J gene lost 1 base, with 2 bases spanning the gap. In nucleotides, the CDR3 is TGTGCCAGTAGTATAGGGTCCTACGAGCAGTACTTC. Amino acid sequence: CASSIGSYEQYF.

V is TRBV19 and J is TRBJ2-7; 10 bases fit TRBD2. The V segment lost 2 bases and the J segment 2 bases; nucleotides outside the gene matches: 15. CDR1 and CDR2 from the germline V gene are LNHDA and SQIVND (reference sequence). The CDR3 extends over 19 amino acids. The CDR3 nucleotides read TGTGCCAGTAGTATACGTCACGCCCAGGGACTAGCGATAACCTACGAGCAGTACTTC. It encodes CASSIRHAQGLAITYEQYF.

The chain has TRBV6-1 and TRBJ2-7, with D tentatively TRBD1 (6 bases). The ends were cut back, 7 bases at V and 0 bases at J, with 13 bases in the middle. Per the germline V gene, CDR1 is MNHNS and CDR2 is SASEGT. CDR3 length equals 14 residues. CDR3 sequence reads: CASTRQETSYEQYF. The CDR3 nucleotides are TGTGCCAGCACTCGACAGGAAACCTCCTACGAGCAGTACTTC.

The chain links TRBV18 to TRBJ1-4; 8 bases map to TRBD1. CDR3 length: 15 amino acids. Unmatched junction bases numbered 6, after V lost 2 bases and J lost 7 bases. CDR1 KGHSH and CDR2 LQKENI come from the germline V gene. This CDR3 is CASSPEDRVGEKLFF. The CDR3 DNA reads TGTGCCAGCTCACCAGAGGACAGGGTCGGTGAAAAACTGTTTTTT.

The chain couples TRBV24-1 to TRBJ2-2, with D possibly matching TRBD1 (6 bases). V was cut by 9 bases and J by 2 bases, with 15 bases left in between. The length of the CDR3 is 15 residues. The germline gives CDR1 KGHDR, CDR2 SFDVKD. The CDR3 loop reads CATAGPQGNTGELFF. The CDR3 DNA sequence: TGTGCCACCGCGGGCCCACAGGGTAACACCGGGGAGCTGTTTTTT.

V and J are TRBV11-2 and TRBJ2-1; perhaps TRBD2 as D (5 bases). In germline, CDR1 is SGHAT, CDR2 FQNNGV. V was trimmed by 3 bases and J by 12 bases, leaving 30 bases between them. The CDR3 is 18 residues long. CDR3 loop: CASSFTPTRTLFLEAQFF. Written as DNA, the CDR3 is TGTGCCAGCAGCTTCACCCCCACCCGGACTTTGTTTTTGGAGGCGCAGTTCTTC.

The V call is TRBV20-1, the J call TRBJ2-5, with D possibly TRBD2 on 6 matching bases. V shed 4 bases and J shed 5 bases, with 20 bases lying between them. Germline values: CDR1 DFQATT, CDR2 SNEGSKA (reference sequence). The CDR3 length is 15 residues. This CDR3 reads CSAIGGRSSRETQYF. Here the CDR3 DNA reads TGCAGTGCTATCGGTGGGAGGAGCTCGCGGGAGACCCAGTACTTC.

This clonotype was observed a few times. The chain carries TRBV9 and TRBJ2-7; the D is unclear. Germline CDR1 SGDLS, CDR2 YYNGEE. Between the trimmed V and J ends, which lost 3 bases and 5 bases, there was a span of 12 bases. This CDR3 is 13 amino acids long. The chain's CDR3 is CASSARTGNEQYF. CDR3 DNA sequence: TGTGCCAGCAGCGCCCGGACCGGCAACGAGCAGTACTTC.